The 5 T cell receptor beta chains listed next were all sequenced from one sample in a study of CD8 T cells in ankylosing spondylitis. Findings and limits, study-wide: Among TCR beta sequences, a motif of eight highly homologous variants appeared characteristic of ankylosing spondylitis blood.

TCRdb called the 5' RACE reads again in MiXCR, with one record for every CDR3 protein. The data contain 400,000 or so distinct CDR3 sequences, more than 25% of them singletons. Their antigens are not known. The sample was blood, either unsorted or a sorted T cell fraction (not recorded which). These receptors originate from a male donor with ankylosing spondylitis.

This clonotype was observed a few times. The chain couples TRBV10-2 to TRBJ1-2; D is undetermined. The CDR3 has 15 residues. V lost 3 bases and J 5 bases, leaving 16 bases between the germline ends. The germline V gene has CDR1 WSHSY and CDR2 SAAADI. DNA of the CDR3: TGCGCCAGCAGTGAAATTTTAACCTCAACATATGGCTACACCTTC. This gives the protein CASSEILTSTYGYTF.

This clonotype has just a few counts. This sequence joins TRBV12-3 or TRBV12-4 and TRBJ2-3; 8 bases fit TRBD2. Unmatched junction bases numbered 6, after V lost 6 bases and J lost 4 bases. This CDR3 is 14 amino acids long. The CDR3 spells CASRPGLAADTQYF. The CDR3 DNA sequence: TGTGCCAGCAGGCCCGGACTAGCTGCAGATACGCAGTATTTT.

The V and J genes are TRBV5-1 and TRBJ1-4, with D perhaps matching TRBD1 (5 bases). CDR1 and CDR2 from the germline V gene are SGHRS and YFSETQ. The CDR3 is 16 amino acids. V was cut by 4 bases and J by 4 bases, with 17 bases left in between. The CDR3 DNA follows: TGCGCCAGCAGCCGTCGGCTAGGGGAGGGTAATGAAAAACTGTTTTTT. Amino acids: CASSRRLGEGNEKLFF.

The chain carries TRBV11-2 and TRBJ2-1; 12 bases agree with TRBD2. V shed 2 bases, J shed 7 bases, and the junction held 6 bases outside the gene matches. In germline, CDR1 is SGHAT, CDR2 FQNNGV. The CDR3 runs 16 residues. CDR3 amino acids: CASSLFGTSGPNEQFF. The DNA of the CDR3 is TGTGCCAGCAGCTTATTCGGGACTAGCGGGCCAAATGAGCAGTTCTTC.

The rearrangement links TRBV10-3 to TRBJ1-1, with D possibly being TRBD1 (6 bases). Germline CDR1 reads ENHRY; CDR2 reads SYGVKD. V shed 6 bases and J shed 11 bases, with 22 bases lying between them. The CDR3 extends over 14 amino acids. In nucleotides, the CDR3 is TGTGCCATCAGGCCGCAGGGGAATCTTCCCAGGGCTTTCTTT. Its translation: CAIRPQGNLPRAFF.